Detailed here is one TCR beta chain. This entry comes from a study of T cells in localized non-small cell lung cancer. With 1 base clipped from V and 0 bases from J, the junction kept 15 bases outside the gene matches. The CDR3 length is 21 residues. Germline CDR1 and CDR2: GTSNPN and SVGIG (reference sequence). Sequenced by immunoSEQ multiplex PCR; TCRdb stores in-frame clones only, minus some. The table shows about 75,000 clones, with 80% occurring only once. The receptor was derived from a female donor at least 60 years old with stage I lung adenocarcinoma. The sample was peripheral blood, taken before any cancer treatment. The rearrangement uses TRBV30 and TRBJ2-2; 12 bases line up with TRBD2. The CDR3 sequence is CAWSGRNRASGGASNTGELFF. The CDR3 DNA reads TGTGCCTGGAGTGGTAGGAATCGGGCTAGCGGGGGGGCCTCGAACACCGGGGAGCTGTTTTTT.